The T cell receptor (beta chain) described here comes from a study of blood T cell repertoires in COVID-19. Overall study context: The origin of the acute and convalescent COVID-19 samples was the United States, Italy and Spain. From T cells, B-cell-depleted T cells, or PBMCs came the material, which was cDNA or gDNA.

In the original analysis: Estimates of nucleated cell counts were drawn from the amplification of reference gene primers. Measured with immunoSEQ multiplex PCR; TCRdb has only the in-frame clones, and not every one. From that table come the V and J calls and clone size; the DNA was used to work out D and trimming. The sample carries tens of thousands of clones, 80% to 85% recorded once. V dropped 5 bases and J dropped 3 bases, with 11 bases sitting between them. Germline V gene sequence: CDR1 LNHDA, CDR2 SQIVND (reference sequence). This CDR3 is built from 13 residues. The source material was peripheral blood. The genes are TRBV19 and TRBJ2-7, with D perhaps matching TRBD1 (6 bases). The receptor was isolated from a woman over 75 with active or convalescent COVID-19. The CDR3 nucleotides are TGTGCCAGTAGTTTTGGGGGCGGCTACGAGCAGTACTTC. This encodes CASSFGGGYEQYF.